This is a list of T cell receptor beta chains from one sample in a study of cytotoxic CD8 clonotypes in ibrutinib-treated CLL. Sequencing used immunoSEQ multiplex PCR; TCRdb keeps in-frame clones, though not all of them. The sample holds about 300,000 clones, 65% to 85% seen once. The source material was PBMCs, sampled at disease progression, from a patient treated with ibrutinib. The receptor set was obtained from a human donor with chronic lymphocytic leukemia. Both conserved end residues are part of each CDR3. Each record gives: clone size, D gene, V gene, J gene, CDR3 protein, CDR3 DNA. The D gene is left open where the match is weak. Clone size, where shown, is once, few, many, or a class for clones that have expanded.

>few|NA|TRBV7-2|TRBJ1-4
CASSKQGGEKLFF
TGTGCCAGCAGTAAACAGGGCGGCGAAAAACTGTTTTTT
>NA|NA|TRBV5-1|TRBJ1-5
CASSLVPNQPQHF
TGCGCCAGCAGCTTGGTGCCGAATCAGCCCCAGCATTTT
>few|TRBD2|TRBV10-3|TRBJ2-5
CAAGLAVQETQYF
TGTGCCGCCGGACTAGCGGTACAAGAGACCCAGTACTTC
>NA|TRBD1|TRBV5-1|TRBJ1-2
CASSSGTVYGYTF
TGCGCCAGCTCATCCGGGACAGTCTATGGCTACACCTTC
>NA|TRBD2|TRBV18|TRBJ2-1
CASSTTSGSSYNEQFF
TGTGCCAGCTCGACGACTAGCGGGAGCTCCTACAATGAGCAGTTCTTC
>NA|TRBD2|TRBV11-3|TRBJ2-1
CASSLRGLANNEQFF
TGTGCCAGCAGCTTAAGGGGACTAGCGAACAATGAGCAGTTCTTC
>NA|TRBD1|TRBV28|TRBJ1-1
CASSSRGRNTEAFF
TGTGCCAGCAGTTCGAGGGGGCGCAACACTGAAGCTTTCTTT
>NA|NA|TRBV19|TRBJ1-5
CASRHHSNQPQHF
TGTGCCAGTAGGCACCATAGCAATCAGCCCCAGCATTTT
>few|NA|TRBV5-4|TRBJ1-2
CASSLGQTYGYTF
TGTGCCAGCAGCTTGGGTCAGACCTATGGCTACACCTTC
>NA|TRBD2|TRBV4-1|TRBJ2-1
CASSPGLAGGNNEQFF
TGCGCCAGCAGCCCCGGACTAGCGGGAGGGAACAATGAGCAGTTCTTC
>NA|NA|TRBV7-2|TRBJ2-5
CASSVRAGAETQYF
TGTGCCAGCAGCGTCCGGGCGGGGGCCGAGACCCAGTACTTC
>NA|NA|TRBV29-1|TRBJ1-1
CSAPDSNTEAFF
TGCAGCGCCCCGGATTCCAACACTGAAGCTTTCTTT
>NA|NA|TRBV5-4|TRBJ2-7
CASSLGPKGEQYF
TGTGCCAGCAGCTTGGGCCCGAAGGGTGAGCAGTACTTC
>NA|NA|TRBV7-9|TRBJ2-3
CAIPGRHSTDTQYF
TGTGCCATCCCAGGGCGACACAGCACAGATACGCAGTATTTT
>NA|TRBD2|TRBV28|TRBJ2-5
CASSPTRLAEETQYF
TGTGCCAGCAGTCCGACCCGTCTAGCGGAAGAGACCCAGTACTTC
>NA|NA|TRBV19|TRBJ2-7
CATRDLRSTRPYEQYF
TGTGCCACCCGAGACTTAAGGAGCACCAGACCCTACGAGCAGTACTTC
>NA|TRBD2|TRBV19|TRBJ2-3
CASSILAGLTDTQYF
TGTGCCAGTAGTATCTTAGCGGGGCTGACAGATACGCAGTATTTT
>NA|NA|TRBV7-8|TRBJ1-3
CASSLGTPGLGDTIYF
TGTGCCAGCAGCTTAGGAACCCCCGGGCTCGGGGACACCATATATTTT
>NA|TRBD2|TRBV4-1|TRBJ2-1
CASSPISGGRNEQFF
TGCGCCAGCAGCCCCATTAGCGGGGGACGCAATGAGCAGTTCTTC
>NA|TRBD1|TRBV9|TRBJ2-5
CASSADRGLRETQYF
TGTGCCAGCAGCGCGGACAGGGGGCTGAGAGAGACCCAGTACTTC
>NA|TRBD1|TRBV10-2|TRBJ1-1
CASSESSRGTEAFF
TGCGCCAGCAGTGAGTCCTCCAGGGGGACTGAAGCTTTCTTT
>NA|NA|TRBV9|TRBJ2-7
CASSPWGYTYEQYF
TGTGCCAGCAGCCCATGGGGCTACACCTACGAGCAGTACTTC
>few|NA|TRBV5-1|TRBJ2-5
CASSLAIREETQYF
TGCGCCAGCAGCTTGGCCATCAGGGAAGAGACCCAGTACTTC